This TCR beta chain was captured by sequencing in a study of graft-versus-host responses after intestinal transplantation. The V end lost 3 bases, the J end lost 4 bases, and 13 bases lay between the germline ends. The V gene's germline CDR1 is MGHRA and CDR2 YSYEKL. The CDR3 loop spans 14 amino acids. The protocol was immunoSEQ multiplex PCR, while the TCRdb copy is restricted to in-frame clones and leaves out a portion. The sample has about 19,000 clones; 86% are singletons. The V and J genes are TRBV4-1 and TRBJ2-7, with D perhaps TRBD2 (6 bases). The source of this sequence is a human patient who received an intestinal transplant, so some T cells may come from the graft donor. The sample consisted of bone marrow, taken roughly 130 days after transplant. In nucleotides, the CDR3 is TGCGCCAGCAGCCAGGAAGCGGGCGGTTACGAGCAGTACTTC. Encoded protein: CASSQEAGGYEQYF.